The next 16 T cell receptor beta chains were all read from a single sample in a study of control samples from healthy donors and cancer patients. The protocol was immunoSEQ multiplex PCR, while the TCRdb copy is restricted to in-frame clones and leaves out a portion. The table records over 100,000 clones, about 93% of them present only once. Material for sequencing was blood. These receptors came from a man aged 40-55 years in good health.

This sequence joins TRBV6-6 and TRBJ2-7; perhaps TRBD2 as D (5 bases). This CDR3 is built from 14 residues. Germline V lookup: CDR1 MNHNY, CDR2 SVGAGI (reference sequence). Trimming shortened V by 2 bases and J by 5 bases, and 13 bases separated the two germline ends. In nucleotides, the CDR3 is TGTGCCAGCAGTTACGGGCGGGCTCTACACGAGCAGTACTTC. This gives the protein CASSYGRALHEQYF.

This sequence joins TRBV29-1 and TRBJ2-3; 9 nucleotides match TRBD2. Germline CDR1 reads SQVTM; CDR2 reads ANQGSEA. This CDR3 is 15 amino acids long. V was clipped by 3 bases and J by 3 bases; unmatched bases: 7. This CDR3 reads CSVERGGQSTDTQYF. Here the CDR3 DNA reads TGCAGCGTTGAGCGGGGGGGCCAGTCAACAGATACGCAGTATTTT.

The CDR3 DNA is TGTGCCATCAGTGGAACAACGCGCGGGGAGCTGTTTTTT. Amino acid sequence: CAISGTTRGELFF. This rearrangement joins TRBV10-3 to TRBJ2-2, with D unresolved. The germline CDR1 and CDR2 sequences are ENHRY and SYGVKD. The ends were cut back, 4 bases at V and 7 bases at J, with 10 bases in the middle. This CDR3 is 13 amino acids long.

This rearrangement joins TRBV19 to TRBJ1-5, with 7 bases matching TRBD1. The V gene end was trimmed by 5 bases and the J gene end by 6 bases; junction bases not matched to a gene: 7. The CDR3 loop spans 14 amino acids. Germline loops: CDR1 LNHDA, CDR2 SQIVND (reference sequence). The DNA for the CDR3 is TGTGCCAGTAGTCAGTACAGGGGTAGTCAGCCCCAGCATTTT. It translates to CASSQYRGSQPQHF. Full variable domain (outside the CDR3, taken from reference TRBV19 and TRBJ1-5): DGGITQSPKYLFRKEGQNVTLSCEQNLNHDAMYWYRQDPGQGLRLIYYSQIVNDFQKGDIAEGYSVSREKKESFPLTVTSAQKNPTAFYLCASSQYRGSQPQHFGDGTRLSIL.

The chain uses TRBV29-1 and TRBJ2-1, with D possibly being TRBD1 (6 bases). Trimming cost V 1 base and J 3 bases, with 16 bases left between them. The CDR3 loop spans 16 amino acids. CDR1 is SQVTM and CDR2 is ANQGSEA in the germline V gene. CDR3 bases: TGCAGCGTTGAAGGTCCCGAGGGGGACCTCTACAATGAGCAGTTCTTC. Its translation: CSVEGPEGDLYNEQFF.

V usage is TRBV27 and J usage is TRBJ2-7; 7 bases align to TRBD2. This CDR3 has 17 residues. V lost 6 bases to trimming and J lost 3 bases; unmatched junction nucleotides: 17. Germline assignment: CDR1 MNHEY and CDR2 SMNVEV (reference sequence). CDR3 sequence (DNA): TGTGCCAGCAGGCCGGCGGGCGGACGGGGAGGGGTCTACGAGCAGTACTTC. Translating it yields CASRPAGGRGGVYEQYF.

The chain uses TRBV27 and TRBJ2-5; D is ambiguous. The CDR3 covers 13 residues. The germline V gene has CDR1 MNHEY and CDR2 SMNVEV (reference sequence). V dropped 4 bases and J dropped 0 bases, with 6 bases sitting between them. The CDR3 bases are TGTGCCAGCAGTTCCCTGTACCAAGAGACCCAGTACTTC. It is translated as CASSSLYQETQYF.

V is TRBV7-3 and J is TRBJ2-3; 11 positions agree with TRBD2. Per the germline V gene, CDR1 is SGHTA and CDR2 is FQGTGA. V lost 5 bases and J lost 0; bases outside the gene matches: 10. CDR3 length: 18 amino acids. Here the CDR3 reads CASSRGTSGPPSTDTQYF. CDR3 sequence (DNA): TGTGCCAGCAGCCGAGGGACTAGCGGTCCCCCTAGCACAGATACGCAGTATTTT.

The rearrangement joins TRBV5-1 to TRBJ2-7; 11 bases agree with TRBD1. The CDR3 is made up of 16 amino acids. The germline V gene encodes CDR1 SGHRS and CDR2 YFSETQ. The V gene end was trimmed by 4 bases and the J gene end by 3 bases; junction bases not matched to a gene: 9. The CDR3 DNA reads TGCGCCAGCAGCACCGGGACAGGGGGGGTGGTCTACGAGCAGTACTTC. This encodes CASSTGTGGVVYEQYF.

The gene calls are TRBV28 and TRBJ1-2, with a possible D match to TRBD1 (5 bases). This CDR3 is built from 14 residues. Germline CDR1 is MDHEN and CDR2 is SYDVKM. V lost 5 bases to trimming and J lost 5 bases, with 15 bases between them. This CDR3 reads CASSPHGTGYGYTF. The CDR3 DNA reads TGTGCCAGCAGTCCCCACGGGACCGGTTATGGCTACACCTTC.

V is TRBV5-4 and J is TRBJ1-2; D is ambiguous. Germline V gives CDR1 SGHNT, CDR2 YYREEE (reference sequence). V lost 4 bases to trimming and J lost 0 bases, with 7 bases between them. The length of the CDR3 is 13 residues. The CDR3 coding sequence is TGTGCCAGCAGCCGGCAGGCTAACTATGGCTACACCTTC. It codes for CASSRQANYGYTF.

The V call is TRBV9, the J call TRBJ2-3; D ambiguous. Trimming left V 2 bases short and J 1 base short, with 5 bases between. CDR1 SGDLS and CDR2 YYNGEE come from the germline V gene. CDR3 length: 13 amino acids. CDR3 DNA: TGTGCCAGCAGCGTCTATGGCACAGATACGCAGTATTTT. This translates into CASSVYGTDTQYF. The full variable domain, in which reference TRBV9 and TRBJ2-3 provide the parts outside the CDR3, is DSGVTQTPKHLITATGQRVTLRCSPRSGDLSVYWYQQSLDQGLQFLIQYYNGEERAKGNILERFSAQQFPDLHSELNLSSLELGDSALYFCASSVYGTDTQYFGPGTRLTVL.

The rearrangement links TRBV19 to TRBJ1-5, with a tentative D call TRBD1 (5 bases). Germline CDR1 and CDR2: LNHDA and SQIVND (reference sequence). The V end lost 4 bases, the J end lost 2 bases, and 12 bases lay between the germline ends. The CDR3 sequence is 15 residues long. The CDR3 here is CASSTRGFGNQPQHF. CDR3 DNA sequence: TGTGCCAGTAGTACCCGGGGGTTCGGCAATCAGCCCCAGCATTTT. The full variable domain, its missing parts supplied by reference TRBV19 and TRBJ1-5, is DGGITQSPKYLFRKEGQNVTLSCEQNLNHDAMYWYRQDPGQGLRLIYYSQIVNDFQKGDIAEGYSVSREKKESFPLTVTSAQKNPTAFYLCASSTRGFGNQPQHFGDGTRLSIL.

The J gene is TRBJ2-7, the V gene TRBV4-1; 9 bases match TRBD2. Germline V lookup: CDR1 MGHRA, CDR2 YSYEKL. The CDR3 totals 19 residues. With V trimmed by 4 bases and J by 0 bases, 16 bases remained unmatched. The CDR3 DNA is TGCGCCAGCAGCCTGAAGGTGGTAGCGGGGGACCAAAGCTCCTACGAGCAGTACTTC. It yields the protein CASSLKVVAGDQSSYEQYF.

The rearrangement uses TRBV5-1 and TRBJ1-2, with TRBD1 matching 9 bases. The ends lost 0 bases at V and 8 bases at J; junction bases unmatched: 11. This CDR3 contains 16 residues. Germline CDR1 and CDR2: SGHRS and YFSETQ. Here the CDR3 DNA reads TGCGCCAGCAGCTTGGATACGACAGGGGGGTCTACGGGCTACACCTTC. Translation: CASSLDTTGGSTGYTF. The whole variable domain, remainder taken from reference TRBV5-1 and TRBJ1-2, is KAGVTQTPRYLIKTRGQQVTLSCSPISGHRSVSWYQQTPGQGLQFLFEYFSETQRNKGNFPGRFSGRQFSNSRSEMNVSTLELGDSALYLCASSLDTTGGSTGYTFGSGTRLTVV.

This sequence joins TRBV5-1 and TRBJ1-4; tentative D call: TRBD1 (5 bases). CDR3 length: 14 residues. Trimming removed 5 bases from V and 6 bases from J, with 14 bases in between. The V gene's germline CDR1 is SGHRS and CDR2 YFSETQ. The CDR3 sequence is CASRIPGTDEKLFF. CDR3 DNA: TGCGCCAGCAGAATTCCCGGGACGGATGAAAAACTGTTTTTT.